This T cell receptor (beta chain) was sequenced for a study of control samples from healthy donors and cancer patients. Assay used: immunoSEQ multiplex PCR; TCRdb lists only in-frame clones, some missing. The table lists about 53,000 clones, roughly 87% of them singletons. This CDR3 region has 16 residues. V dropped 5 bases and J dropped 5 bases, with 18 bases sitting between them. Germline CDR1 is LGHNA and CDR2 is YNFKEQ. The chain links TRBV4-2 to TRBJ1-4; perhaps TRBD1 as D (5 bases). Sequenced sample: PBMCs. This clonotype was sampled from a man aged 55 to 70 with head and neck cancer. This CDR3 is CASSLEGRPGNEKLFF. CDR3 DNA: TGTGCCAGCAGCTTAGAGGGGAGACCGGGGAATGAAAAACTGTTTTTT.